One sample yielded the 16 T cell receptor beta chains listed below, sequenced in a study of Ad26.COV2.S vaccination and SARS-CoV-2 variants. Indicated treatment: 19 received Ad26.COV2.S at low or high dose, single or two shots; 5 received placebo; per-sample allocation not given. Day 63 following the first vaccine or placebo injection was when the samples were taken. The table came from immunoSEQ multiplex PCR; TCRdb's copy has only in-frame clones and leaves some out. Of over 200,000 clones in the sample, approximately 90% were seen once. This specimen consisted of peripheral blood, obtained in a trial of Ad26.COV2.S vaccine versus placebo. The receptors were gathered from a person aged 18-65 years who received the Ad26.COV2.S COVID-19 vaccine or a placebo.

The chain is built from TRBV13 and TRBJ2-1, with 8 bases lining up with TRBD2. Germline loops: CDR1 PRHDT, CDR2 FYEKMQ (reference sequence). Trimming cost V 8 bases and J 4 bases; bases outside gene matches: 7. The CDR3 consists of 14 residues. The CDR3 spells CASRPGGDYNEQFF. As DNA, the CDR3 is TGTGCCAGCCGTCCGGGGGGGGATTACAATGAGCAGTTCTTC.

The chain is built from TRBV5-1 and TRBJ2-5; tentatively, D is TRBD2 (6 bases). Germline V gene data show CDR1 as SGHRS and CDR2 as YFSETQ. Between the trimmed V and J ends, which lost 4 bases and 3 bases, there was a span of 10 bases. The CDR3 extends over 13 amino acids. The chain's CDR3 is CASSLLAEETQYF. The CDR3 coding sequence is TGCGCCAGCAGCCTATTAGCGGAAGAGACCCAGTACTTC.

A few counts support this clone. This CDR3 reads CASSLDWGVSSPLHF. In DNA, the CDR3 is TGTGCCAGCTCTCTAGATTGGGGGGTTAGCTCACCCCTCCACTTT. V is TRBV9 and J is TRBJ1-6; maybe TRBD1 (5 bases). V was cut by 7 bases and J by 10 bases, with 21 bases left in between. CDR3 length: 15 amino acids. Germline CDR1 is SGDLS and CDR2 is YYNGEE.

The rearrangement uses TRBV9 and TRBJ2-1; 9 bases map to TRBD2. The V segment lost 10 bases and the J segment 6 bases; nucleotides outside the gene matches: 14. The germline V gene has CDR1 SGDLS and CDR2 YYNGEE. The CDR3 is 15 amino acids. The CDR3 coding sequence is TGTGCCTCAGCGGTGGGACTAGCAACAGTCAATGAGCAGTTCTTC. Protein: CASAVGLATVNEQFF.

V usage is TRBV19 and J usage is TRBJ1-5; no definite D call. Looked up from germline, CDR1 is LNHDA and CDR2 is SQIVND (reference sequence). The CDR3 contains 15 residues. The V end was cut by 3 bases, the J end by 4 bases, with 13 bases between. DNA of the CDR3: TGTGCCAGTAGTATCCAGCACCGAGTAAATCAGCCCCAGCATTTT. Translating it yields CASSIQHRVNQPQHF.

A remark on this clone: The sample carries other DNA sequences with the same CDR3. This chain links TRBV5-1 with TRBJ1-2; D is perhaps TRBD1 (5 bases). CDR1 is SGHRS and CDR2 is YFSETQ in the germline V gene. V gave up 1 base and J gave up 3 bases, with 7 bases separating them. The CDR3 runs to 13 residues. CDR3 amino acids: CASSLSRDYGYTF. CDR3 in DNA: TGCGCCAGCAGCTTGTCCAGGGACTATGGCTACACCTTC.

The chain couples TRBV19 to TRBJ2-1; D may be TRBD1 (6 bases). CDR1 is LNHDA, CDR2 SQIVND, per germline (reference sequence). The CDR3 has 15 amino acids. V was clipped by 6 bases and J by 0 bases, with 12 bases between them. CDR3: CASRTGSPSYNEQFF. The CDR3 DNA is TGTGCCAGTAGAACAGGGTCCCCCTCCTACAATGAGCAGTTCTTC.

The chain has TRBV7-2 and TRBJ1-3; D is ambiguous. The ends were cut back, 1 base at V and 1 base at J, with 8 bases in the middle. CDR1 is SGHTA and CDR2 is FQGNSA in the germline V gene. The CDR3 is 15 amino acids. In DNA, the CDR3 is TGTGCCAGCAGCTTAGTGTGGAGTTCTGGAAACACCATATATTTT. As protein: CASSLVWSSGNTIYF.

The chain links TRBV5-5 to TRBJ2-3; 8 bases are a match to TRBD2. V shed 0 bases and J 5 bases; nucleotides not matched to a gene: 5. The germline CDR1 and CDR2 sequences are SGHKS and YYEKEE (reference sequence). The CDR3 loop spans 15 amino acids. CDR3 loop: CASSLGAGVGDTQYF. CDR3 sequence (DNA): TGTGCCAGCAGCTTGGGAGCGGGAGTAGGAGATACGCAGTATTTT.

The chain links TRBV18 to TRBJ1-3; 12 bases are shared with TRBD1. V was clipped by 6 bases and J by 0 bases; unmatched bases: 9. This CDR3 has 18 amino acids. Germline V lookup: CDR1 KGHSH, CDR2 LQKENI. The CDR3 region is CASSSLGTGGNSGNTIYF. The CDR3 nucleotides read TGTGCCAGCTCGTCCTTGGGGACAGGGGGCAACTCTGGAAACACCATATATTTT.

The CDR3 reads CAISEGTGHDQPQHF. The CDR3 nucleotides read TGTGCCATCAGTGAAGGGACAGGGCATGATCAGCCCCAGCATTTT. The chain carries TRBV10-3 and TRBJ1-5; 9 nucleotides match TRBD1. CDR1 and CDR2 (germline): ENHRY, SYGVKD. Trimming at V came to 3 bases and at J to 5 bases, leaving 5 bases not matched to a gene. This CDR3 contains 15 residues.

V is TRBV28 and J is TRBJ1-5; unclear D gene. The CDR3 covers 12 residues. Germline-derived CDR1 and CDR2 are MDHEN and SYDVKM. The V end lost 6 bases, the J end lost 0 bases, and 3 bases lay between the germline ends. DNA of the CDR3: TGTGCCAGCAGGTATAGCAATCAGCCCCAGCATTTT. Protein sequence: CASRYSNQPQHF.

J is TRBJ1-5 and V is TRBV24-1; D might be TRBD1 (5 bases). Per germline, CDR1 KGHDR and CDR2 SFDVKD. CDR3 length: 14 amino acids. V lost 0 bases, J lost 9 bases, and 11 bases lay in between. CDR3: CATSDLWDDGPQHF. In DNA form, the CDR3 reads TGTGCCACCAGTGATTTGTGGGACGATGGGCCCCAGCATTTT.

This chain connects TRBV28 to TRBJ1-5, with D uncertain. The germline CDR1 and CDR2 sequences are MDHEN and SYDVKM. V was clipped by 5 bases and J by 6 bases, with 17 bases between them. The CDR3 spans 15 residues. CDR3 DNA sequence: TGTGCCAGCAGTCCTGTAAGGGTCCCGACTCAGCCCCAGCATTTT. Its protein product is CASSPVRVPTQPQHF. Supplemented by reference TRBV28 and TRBJ1-5, the full variable domain reads DVKVTQSSRYLVKRTGEKVFLECVQDMDHENMFWYRQDPGLGLRLIYFSYDVKMKEKGDIPEGYSVSREKKERFSLILESASTNQTSMYLCASSPVRVPTQPQHFGDGTRLSIL.

This clone was counted a single time. The chain joins TRBV9 to TRBJ1-1, with TRBD1 identical over 9 bases. The junction had 1 base not matched to a gene; V was cut back by 0 bases and J by 1 base. The CDR3 contains 15 residues. Germline V lookup: CDR1 SGDLS, CDR2 YYNGEE. Here the CDR3 reads CASSVGTGANTEAFF. The CDR3 nucleotides are TGTGCCAGCAGCGTAGGGACAGGGGCGAACACTGAAGCTTTCTTT.

The chain uses TRBV6-1 and TRBJ1-5; 8 nucleotides match TRBD1. After removal of 2 bases from V and 7 bases from J, the junction contained 10 bases not matched to a gene. Per the germline V gene, CDR1 is MNHNS and CDR2 is SASEGT. The CDR3 has 16 residues. CDR3 DNA sequence: TGTGCCAGCAGTGAACAGACAGGGGCCCAGGGCCAGCCCCAGCATTTT. Residues: CASSEQTGAQGQPQHF.